This entry concerns a single T cell receptor (beta chain). The data derive from a study of blood T cells in healthy people across ages. PCR was performed a second time for 7 to 11 cycles using a sample-barcoded 5' primer and a J-beta primer mix. TCRdb used MiXCR to reprocess the 5' RACE reads, holding one entry per CDR3 protein. The sample contains 780,000 or so distinct CDR3 sequences, more than 55% of which appear only once. They isolated at least 6.5 million PBMCs from each sample. Material for sequencing was blood. The clonotype was recovered from a man aged 40-55 years in good health.

CDR3 nucleotide sequence: TGTGCCAGCAGCCACCCGTCCGGGACGGGCTACGAGCAGTACTTC. This translates into CASSHPSGTGYEQYF. The rearrangement joins TRBV5-6 to TRBJ2-7; D tentatively reads TRBD1 or TRBD2 (5 bases each). The CDR3 consists of 15 residues. The germline CDR1 and CDR2 sequences are SGHDT and YYEEEE. V was pared by 4 bases and J by 3 bases, with 17 bases between.